The clone carrying this TCR beta chain was observed a few times. Its antigen is unknown. This specimen belongs to a study of blood T cells in healthy people across ages. Alongside a J-beta primer mix, a sample-barcoded 5' primer served in a second PCR lasting roughly 7 to 11 cycles. TCRdb redid the calling of the 5' RACE reads with MiXCR, one entry per CDR3 protein. The sample shows about 1 million distinct CDR3 sequences, 40% to 45% of them seen only once. Looked up from germline, CDR1 is SGHRS and CDR2 is YFSETQ. The CDR3 is 19 amino acids. With V trimmed by 3 bases and J by 0 bases, 6 bases remained unmatched. Overall study results and limits: Naive T cell percentage showed a strong correlation with the diversity of TCR beta.

The sample consisted of blood. V gene TRBV5-1 combines with J gene TRBJ2-1, with 16 bases matching TRBD2. The origin of this receptor is a woman in her sixties in good health. CDR3 sequence: CASSSPGLAGGSSYNEQFF. DNA for the CDR3: TGCGCCAGCAGCTCTCCGGGACTAGCGGGAGGGAGCTCCTACAATGAGCAGTTCTTC.